Below, 2 T cell receptor beta chains from the same sample are listed, as sequenced in a study of CD8 T cells in ankylosing spondylitis. Each CDR3 protein gets one entry after TCRdb re-called the 5' RACE reads with MiXCR. The sample has 150,000 or so distinct CDR3 sequences, roughly 34% seen once. Sequencing was done on a sample of synovial fluid, either unsorted or a sorted T cell fraction (not recorded which). Receptor source: a male donor with ankylosing spondylitis.

The genes are TRBV19 and TRBJ1-5; 12 bases fit TRBD1. In germline, CDR1 is LNHDA, CDR2 SQIVND (reference sequence). The length of the CDR3 is 19 residues. Unmatched junction bases numbered 19, after V lost 9 bases and J lost 4 bases. CDR3 protein: CARTAEGRDRGRGNQPQHF. Written as DNA, the CDR3 is TGTGCCAGAACCGCAGAAGGCCGGGACAGGGGGCGCGGGAATCAGCCCCAGCATTTT.

The chain has TRBV4-3 and TRBJ2-3, with TRBD1 matching over 9 bases. V lost 3 bases to trimming and J lost 3 bases; unmatched junction nucleotides: 4. Germline V gene lookup returns CDR1 LGHNA and CDR2 YSLEER. The length of the CDR3 is 15 residues. CDR3 nucleotide sequence: TGCGCCAGCAGCCACGGACAGGGGAGAACAGATACGCAGTATTTT. It yields the protein CASSHGQGRTDTQYF.